The following is a TCR beta chain sequence with its context. The source of the sample is a study of regulatory T cells in long-lasting Graves disease. The CDR3 sequence is 15 residues long. The germline V gene encodes CDR1 MDHEN and CDR2 SYDVKM. Trimming removed 7 bases from V and 6 bases from J, with 21 bases in between. Time point indicated: newly diagnosed GD, antithyroid drugs for less than 3 months. Extracted RNA from PBMCs served as the source of the TCR library. Building of the TCR beta libraries involved iRepertoire HTBI primers and Arm-PCR of CDR3 regions. Original data processing: Across samples, 60 or so TRBV and more than 13 TRBJ segments were found. TCRdb re-called the multiplex PCR reads with MiXCR, one entry per CDR3 protein. The V and J calls and clone size are TCRdb's, not the authors'. Among around 240,000 distinct CDR3 sequences listed, about 20% were seen once. The sample was also linked to a second study, of T cells in Graves' hyperthyroidism and ophthalmopathy. From that second work: The blood repertoire included most of the expanded thyroid clonotypes above 0.001. Ophthalmopathy onset followed model prediction by a median roughly six months.

The V and J genes are TRBV28 and TRBJ1-1; D possibly corresponds to TRBD1 (5 bases). Here the sequenced sample was peripheral blood mononuclear cells (PBMCs), taken at new diagnosis, from a patient treated with antithyroid drugs. This receptor was obtained from a woman in her twenties or thirties with Graves disease. In nucleotides, the CDR3 is TGTGCCAGCACGTTAACGGGCGGGGGGGTCGCTGAAGCTTTCTTT. Translation gives CASTLTGGGVAEAFF. Drawing the rest from reference TRBV28 and TRBJ1-1, the complete variable domain is DVKVTQSSRYLVKRTGEKVFLECVQDMDHENMFWYRQDPGLGLRLIYFSYDVKMKEKGDIPEGYSVSREKKERFSLILESASTNQTSMYLCASTLTGGGVAEAFFGQGTRLTVV.